This TCR beta chain was profiled in a study of T cell responses to AZD1222 COVID-19 vaccine (dated by TCRdb to the early 2020s). Context from the whole study: AZD1222 recipients with second doses at about 4 weeks or about 12 weeks were pooled, because spike-specific TCR depth and breadth did not differ between schedules. A total of 240 or so trial participants underwent TCR sequencing, of whom nearly 210 had received two doses of AZD1222 and approximately 26 had received two doses of the MenACWY control vaccine. Trial participants were enrolled by age into subgroups of 18-55, 56-69 and 70-plus years, and around 140, 26 and 57 TCR-sequenced participants, respectively, were included in these subgroups. Overall study results and their limits: Because no samples from the day 14 peak response were available, repertoires could be characterized only after the peak T cell response. Participants were mostly white British, with more females than males. The authors suggested clonal diversity may have been underestimated. Epitopes outside the regions mutated in the B.1.351 and B.1.1.7 variants were reportedly recognized by nearly half of the unique spike-specific TCRs. In the small 56-69-year group, the increase in depth fell short of significance, most likely because of low power. Only five to seven AZD1222 recipients were SARS-CoV-2 seropositive at baseline, limiting conclusions about previously exposed vaccinees. After two AZD1222 doses, spike-specific TCR breadth and depth were significantly higher than at day 0 and than in MenACWY recipients. Vaccine-associated CD4 TCRs spanned the whole spike protein, with dominant responses in regions 160-218 and 743-854.

The sample's time point label is to be understood as: baseline before first vaccination. Vaccinee samples were obtained from the UK trials COV001 and COV002, which included a single-blind randomized controlled phase 2/3 trial of AZD1222 (ChAdOx1 nCoV-19) in healthy adults. For TCRbeta chain sequencing, PBMC samples from trial participants were taken at day 0 and at day 28 after the second dose. The CDR3 regions of human TCRbeta chains were analyzed by immunosequencing. Per the source publication's procedure: TCRs in the repertoires were matched against a reference library of SARS-CoV-2-specific TCRs that had been generated with the MIRA antigen-specificity platform. Breadth meant the fraction of unique TCRs that were SARS-CoV-2-associated, whereas depth meant the fraction of total T cells that were SARS-CoV-2-associated. Each spike-specific TCR was assigned to its reactive spike region and to a CD4 or CD8 class using the MIRA data. Log10-transformed breadth and depth values were compared by one-way ANOVA with Sidak's multiple comparisons tests. Held by TCRdb, this immuneACCESS table contains in-frame sequences only and omits some clones. Under half of the omission traces to an unresolved V gene where checked; the cause of the rest is unknown. For V, J and clone size, that table is used; D and trimming come from the DNA. Across this sample there are just under 95,000 clones, with approximately 84% seen only once. The ten largest clones add up to roughly a tenth of the sample.

From the cysteine up to the phenylalanine, the CDR3 has a length of 16 residues. The CDR3 DNA has 48 bases and is translated from base 1. V is pruned by 1 base and J by 5 bases, leaving 5 bases of the junction without a gene match. The germline V gene sets CDR1 to SGHTA and CDR2 to FQGNSA. Of note for this clone: Its antigen target is currently unknown. Within one base of it there is no much larger clone, and no base qualities were kept.

The sample consisted of peripheral blood, taken on day 0 of AZD1222 vaccination. The sequence joins TRBV7-2 to TRBJ1-5; 10 middle bases align to TRBD1. The receptor's source is an adult in good health. The CDR3 has the sequence CASSLVGTGVDQPQHF. The DNA is as follows: TGTGCCAGCAGCTTAGTTGGGACAGGGGTGGATCAGCCCCAGCATTTT.